Following are 21 T cell receptor beta chains from one sample sequenced in a study of human versus mouse CDR3 diversity and MHC coevolution. Generated by immunoSEQ multiplex PCR, the TCRdb table keeps only in-frame clones and is missing some. Of about 77,000 clones in the sample, around 90% were seen once. Sequenced input: naive CD4+ T cells from blood. Subset here: CD45RO-negative CD62L-positive naive CD4 T cells. These TCRs come from a person aged 30-70 years in good health.

The V call is TRBV6-1, the J call TRBJ2-1, with TRBD2 matching 10 bases. The germline V gene has CDR1 MNHNS and CDR2 SASEGT. After removal of 7 bases from V and 5 bases from J, the junction contained 8 bases not matched to a gene. The CDR3 consists of 15 residues. The CDR3 nucleotides are TGTGCCAGCACTAAAGCGGGGGGGCCCCACAATGAGCAGTTCTTC. Translated: CASTKAGGPHNEQFF.

The rearrangement joins TRBV27 to TRBJ2-5; TRBD1 might be the D (7 bases). V gave up 8 bases and J gave up 5 bases, with 15 bases separating them. Germline CDR1 MNHEY, CDR2 SMNVEV (reference sequence). The CDR3 contains 13 residues. CDR3 region: CASGGGAWETQYF. In nucleotides, the CDR3 is TGTGCCAGCGGAGGGGGCGCGTGGGAGACCCAGTACTTC.

V gene TRBV6-4 combines with J gene TRBJ1-2; no reliable D call. V was pared by 3 bases and J by 2 bases, with 7 bases between. The CDR3 sequence is 13 residues long. Germline V gene data show CDR1 as MRHNA and CDR2 as SNTAGT. The CDR3 sequence: CASSETKNYGYTF. The CDR3 DNA reads as TGTGCCAGCAGTGAAACAAAGAACTATGGCTACACCTTC.

The chain combines TRBV9 with TRBJ2-3, with D maybe TRBD2 (5 bases). The ends were cut back, 3 bases at V and 1 base at J, with 12 bases in the middle. The V gene's germline CDR1 is SGDLS and CDR2 YYNGEE. The CDR3 loop spans 15 amino acids. CDR3 amino acids: CASSAMSGGTDTQYF. CDR3 DNA: TGTGCCAGCAGCGCGATGAGCGGAGGCACAGATACGCAGTATTTT.

The chain recombines TRBV2 with TRBJ1-5, with D hard to call. The CDR3 runs 15 residues. Germline loops: CDR1 SNHLY, CDR2 FYNNEI. V was pared by 3 bases and J by 1 base, with 10 bases between. CDR3 sequence (DNA): TGTGCCAGCAGTGAGGATGCGGGGAGCAATCAGCCCCAGCATTTT. This sequence encodes CASSEDAGSNQPQHF.

This chain links TRBV4-1 with TRBJ2-5; a possible D gene is TRBD2 (6 bases). The J call is uncertain, as TRBJ2-7 better fits the DNA end. This CDR3 has 12 residues. Germline V lookup: CDR1 MGHRA, CDR2 YSYEKL. The CDR3 loop reads CASSQEGSEQYF. In DNA form, the CDR3 reads TGCGCCAGCAGCCAGGAGGGCTCCGAGCAGTACTTC.

The rearrangement uses TRBV29-1 and TRBJ1-1; TRBD1 matches at 7 bases. This CDR3 has 13 amino acids. Germline CDR1 SQVTM, CDR2 ANQGSEA. V was pared by 5 bases and J by 5 bases, with 8 bases of the junction left unmatched. CDR3 DNA: TGCAGCGTTACAGGGGTATTTGGGACTGAAGCTTTCTTT. Its translation is CSVTGVFGTEAFF.

The J gene is TRBJ1-5, the V gene TRBV2; D not certain. Per germline, CDR1 SNHLY and CDR2 FYNNEI. The CDR3 is made up of 14 amino acids. Trimming removed 1 base from V and 0 bases from J, with 4 bases in between. The CDR3 reads CASSEESSNQPQHF. Here the CDR3 DNA reads TGTGCCAGCAGTGAAGAGAGTAGCAATCAGCCCCAGCATTTT. The full variable domain, completed using reference TRBV2 and TRBJ1-5, is EPEVTQTPSHQVTQMGQEVILRCVPISNHLYFYWYRQILGQKVEFLVSFYNNEISEKSEIFDDQFSVERPDGSNFTLKIRSTKLEDSAMYFCASSEESSNQPQHFGDGTRLSIL.

The chain links TRBV4-1 to TRBJ2-3, with 15 bases aligning to TRBD2. Germline values: CDR1 MGHRA, CDR2 YSYEKL. The V and J ends lost 3 bases and 10 bases, in that order; junction bases with no gene match: 20. The CDR3 has 20 amino acids. CDR3 sequence: CASSHPIGSGGTSGRPSQYF. As DNA, the CDR3 is TGCGCCAGCAGCCATCCCATCGGGTCCGGAGGGACTAGCGGGAGGCCCTCGCAGTATTTT.

V and J are TRBV19 and TRBJ1-6, with 7 nucleotides matching TRBD1. CDR3 length: 15 amino acids. The germline V gene encodes CDR1 LNHDA and CDR2 SQIVND (reference sequence). Germline trimming cut 5 bases from V and 7 bases from J; bases unmatched to any gene: 8. The CDR3 reads CASSPRQGGNSPLHF. The CDR3 DNA reads as TGTGCCAGTAGTCCGCGACAGGGTGGGAATTCACCCCTCCACTTT.

V usage is TRBV5-1 and J usage is TRBJ2-1, with TRBD1 matching over 8 bases. With 4 bases clipped from V and 3 bases from J, the junction kept 3 bases outside the gene matches. Germline-derived CDR1 and CDR2 are SGHRS and YFSETQ. The CDR3 spans 14 residues. The CDR3 sequence is CASSTGQGYNEQFF. The CDR3 DNA is TGCGCCAGCAGCACCGGACAGGGCTACAATGAGCAGTTCTTC.

This chain uses TRBV27 with TRBJ2-2; tentatively, D is TRBD2 (5 bases). With 5 bases removed from V and 1 base from J, the gap between germline ends came to 17 bases. Germline-derived CDR1 and CDR2 are MNHEY and SMNVEV (reference sequence). The CDR3 totals 17 residues. The CDR3 sequence is CASSTPGRSGNTGELFF. The DNA for the CDR3 is TGTGCCAGCAGTACGCCCGGGCGAAGCGGGAACACCGGGGAGCTGTTTTTT.

The chain joins TRBV6-5 to TRBJ1-4; 10 nucleotides align to TRBD1. The V and J ends lost 5 bases and 8 bases, in that order; junction bases with no gene match: 5. Per the germline V gene, CDR1 is MNHEY and CDR2 is SVGAGI. The CDR3 has 14 residues. The CDR3 DNA is TGTGCCAGCAGTGACAGGGGGCGAGGCGAAAAACTGTTTTTT. It codes for CASSDRGRGEKLFF.

This sequence joins TRBV18 and TRBJ2-5, with D possibly matching TRBD1 (5 bases). This CDR3 spans 17 amino acids. Germline lookup yields CDR1 KGHSH and CDR2 LQKENI. V lost 5 bases, J lost 4 bases, and 23 bases lay in between. The CDR3 sequence is CASSEALGRKGAETQYF. DNA of the CDR3: TGTGCCAGCTCAGAGGCTTTAGGGCGGAAAGGGGCAGAGACCCAGTACTTC.

The chain combines TRBV28 with TRBJ2-7; TRBD1 matches at 7 bases. The CDR3 covers 15 residues. The V gene's germline CDR1 is MDHEN and CDR2 SYDVKM. J gave up 6 bases and V 7 bases, and 15 bases lay outside the gene matches. DNA of the CDR3: TGTGCCAGCACCCCGCAACAGGGGTTCGGTTCCGAGCAGTACTTC. It encodes CASTPQQGFGSEQYF.

The genes are TRBV7-8 and TRBJ1-2, with TRBD1 identical over 7 bases. With V trimmed by 5 bases and J by 8 bases, 8 bases remained unmatched. The length of the CDR3 is 13 residues. From germline, CDR1 is SGHVS and CDR2 FQNEAQ. This chain's CDR3 is CASSPGGSFGYTF. CDR3 sequence (DNA): TGTGCCAGCAGCCCAGGGGGGAGTTTCGGCTACACCTTC.

This chain uses TRBV18 with TRBJ1-1, with D tentatively TRBD1 (6 bases). This CDR3 is built from 16 residues. V lost 3 bases to trimming and J lost 1 base, with 15 bases between them. Germline loops: CDR1 KGHSH, CDR2 LQKENI. CDR3 DNA sequence: TGTGCCAGCTCACCTTTCGTAGACAGGACGAACACTGAAGCTTTCTTT. Its protein product is CASSPFVDRTNTEAFF.

V usage is TRBV11-2 and J usage is TRBJ2-3, with 15 bases fitting TRBD2. With 5 bases clipped from V and 1 base from J, the junction kept 7 bases outside the gene matches. The CDR3 is 18 amino acids. Germline CDR1 reads SGHAT; CDR2 reads FQNNGV. Written as DNA, the CDR3 is TGTGCCAGCAGCCCCAGGCGGACTAGCGGGGGGGGCACAGATACGCAGTATTTT. Protein product: CASSPRRTSGGGTDTQYF. The full variable domain, rest sourced from reference TRBV11-2 and TRBJ2-3, is EAGVAQSPRYKIIEKRQSVAFWCNPISGHATLYWYQQILGQGPKLLIQFQNNGVVDDSQLPKDRFSAERLKGVDSTLKIQPAKLEDSAVYLCASSPRRTSGGGTDTQYFGPGTRLTVL.

The rearrangement links TRBV6-1 to TRBJ2-7; D perhaps matches TRBD1 (6 bases). The germline gives CDR1 MNHNS, CDR2 SASEGT. Trimming pared 4 bases from V and 2 bases from J, leaving 15 bases between. The CDR3 covers 15 residues. The CDR3 region has the DNA TGTGCCAGCAGTGTACAGACAGGCCCCACCTACGAGCAGTACTTC. Protein sequence: CASSVQTGPTYEQYF.

The chain carries TRBV9 and TRBJ2-2; D gene unclear. Trimming pared 0 bases from V and 7 bases from J, leaving 4 bases between. Looked up from germline, CDR1 is SGDLS and CDR2 is YYNGEE. This CDR3 comprises 12 residues. CDR3 amino acids: CASSVDIGELFF. The DNA for the CDR3 is TGTGCCAGCAGCGTAGACATCGGGGAGCTGTTTTTT. The full variable domain, its missing parts supplied by reference TRBV9 and TRBJ2-2, is DSGVTQTPKHLITATGQRVTLRCSPRSGDLSVYWYQQSLDQGLQFLIQYYNGEERAKGNILERFSAQQFPDLHSELNLSSLELGDSALYFCASSVDIGELFFGEGSRLTVL.

The chain is built from TRBV19 and TRBJ2-3, with a weak D call TRBD2 (6 bases). Trimming cost V 6 bases and J 1 base, with 11 bases left between them. CDR3 size: 14 residues. Germline-derived CDR1 and CDR2 are LNHDA and SQIVND (reference sequence). CDR3 nucleotide sequence: TGTGCCAGTAGCTGGCAGCGGGGCACAGATACGCAGTATTTT. This codes for CASSWQRGTDTQYF.